The clone carrying this TCR beta chain showed up just once. The ends were cut back, 1 base at V and 4 bases at J, with 16 bases in the middle. Looked up from germline, CDR1 is SGHKS and CDR2 is YYEKEE (reference sequence). This CDR3 is built from 16 residues. This sample was taken from a study of blood T cell repertoires in COVID-19. Data came from immunoSEQ multiplex PCR; TCRdb stores just in-frame clones and leaves some out. The table lists roughly 78,000 clones, around 88% of them singletons. This sequence originates from a man aged 60 to 75 with acute or convalescent COVID-19. The chain combines TRBV5-5 with TRBJ2-3, with D unresolved. Sequenced input: peripheral blood. The CDR3 region has the DNA TGTGCCAGCAGCTTGTATCCACTCCCCATGGCAGATACGCAGTATTTT. This encodes CASSLYPLPMADTQYF.